In this sample, the clone carrying this T cell receptor (beta chain) turned up a few times. This specimen comes from a study of OX40 agonist ivuxolimab in advanced cancers. Study details: Ivuxolimab is a fully human IgG2 antibody that activates OX40 (CD134). The dose of intravenous ivuxolimab that patients received every 2 weeks ranged from 0.01 to 10 mg/kg.

With 7 bases clipped from V and 5 bases from J, the junction kept 13 bases outside the gene matches. The CDR3 loop spans 17 amino acids. Germline loops: CDR1 SGHRS, CDR2 YFSETQ. The method was immunoSEQ multiplex PCR; TCRdb's version includes in-frame clones alone and lacks a portion of them. The sample has under 85,000 clones, approximately 86% seen once. V is TRBV5-1 and J is TRBJ2-3; 13 bases are shared with TRBD2. The source is an adult with an advanced solid tumor such as melanoma, head and neck, liver or kidney cancer. The starting material was CD4+ or CD8+ T cells sorted from blood, obtained in a trial of the OX40 agonist ivuxolimab. The CDR3 is CASGLAGDGGSGDTQYF. As DNA, the CDR3 is TGCGCCAGCGGACTAGCGGGAGACGGGGGGTCCGGAGATACGCAGTATTTT.